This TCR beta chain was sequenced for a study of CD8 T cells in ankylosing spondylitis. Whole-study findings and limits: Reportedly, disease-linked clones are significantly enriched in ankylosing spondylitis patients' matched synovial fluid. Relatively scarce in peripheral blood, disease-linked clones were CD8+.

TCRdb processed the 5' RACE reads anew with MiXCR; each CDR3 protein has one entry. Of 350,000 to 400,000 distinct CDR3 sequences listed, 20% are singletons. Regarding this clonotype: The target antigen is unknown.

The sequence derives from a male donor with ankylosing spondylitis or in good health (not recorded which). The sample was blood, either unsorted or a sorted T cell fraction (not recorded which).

The CDR3 DNA is TGTGCCAGCAGCTTGGACGGACAGTATGACAATGAGCAGTTCTTC. Translation gives CASSLDGQYDNEQFF. The V gene is TRBV7-8, the J gene TRBJ2-1, with D perhaps TRBD1 (6 bases). This CDR3 is 15 amino acids long. Germline V gene sequence: CDR1 SGHVS, CDR2 FQNEAQ. V was shortened by 3 bases and J by 5 bases, with 14 bases between the two germline ends.